A single sample is the source of the 22 T cell receptor beta chains below, sequenced in a study of blood T cell repertoires in COVID-19. Some clones are missing from TCRdb's copy, which holds only in-frame ones; the method was immunoSEQ multiplex PCR. The data hold 430,000 or so clones, with roughly 90% observed a single time. The sequenced material came from peripheral blood. These receptors all stem from a man younger than 30 with COVID-19, enrolled during active disease.

The rearrangement uses TRBV30 and TRBJ2-7; tentative D call: TRBD1 (6 bases). From germline, CDR1 is GTSNPN and CDR2 SVGIG (reference sequence). V shed 1 base and J shed 6 bases, with 19 bases lying between them. This CDR3 comprises 15 residues. CDR3 loop: CAWSGGRGTLSEQYF. The CDR3 nucleotides read TGTGCCTGGAGTGGTGGCCGTGGGACACTCTCCGAGCAGTACTTC. Full variable domain (missing parts from reference TRBV30 and TRBJ2-7): SQTIHQWPATLVQPVGSPLSLECTVEGTSNPNLYWYRQAAGRGLQLLFYSVGIGQISSEVPQNLSASRPQDRQFILSSKKLLLSDSGFYLCAWSGGRGTLSEQYFGPGTRLTVT.

This clone was counted once. V gene TRBV11-3 combines with J gene TRBJ1-1; the match to TRBD1 covers 9 bases. The germline gives CDR1 SGHNT, CDR2 YENEEA. There are 13 residues in the CDR3. Trimming removed 5 bases from V and 4 bases from J; junction bases left unmatched: 2. The CDR3 nucleotides read TGTGCCAGCAGCATACAGGGGGCCACTGAAGCTTTCTTT. It encodes CASSIQGATEAFF.

The chain links TRBV19 to TRBJ2-2, with 14 positions matching TRBD2. V shed 5 bases, J shed 0 bases, and the junction held 5 bases outside the gene matches. Germline CDR1 and CDR2: LNHDA and SQIVND (reference sequence). The CDR3 extends over 18 amino acids. The CDR3 here is CASSFRTSGRSNTGELFF. The CDR3, as DNA: TGTGCCAGTAGTTTCAGGACTAGCGGGAGGTCGAACACCGGGGAGCTGTTTTTT.

The chain uses TRBV6-5 and TRBJ2-5, with TRBD1 as a possible D gene (6 bases). This CDR3 spans 16 amino acids. CDR1 and CDR2 (germline): MNHEY, SVGAGI. Trimming shortened V by 4 bases and J by 3 bases, and 18 bases separated the two germline ends. The CDR3 spells CASSLRFGTPKETQYF. The CDR3 DNA sequence: TGTGCCAGCAGTTTGAGGTTCGGGACACCAAAAGAGACCCAGTACTTC.

The V gene is TRBV4-1, the J gene TRBJ2-5, with 12 positions matching TRBD2. Germline V gives CDR1 MGHRA, CDR2 YSYEKL. The CDR3 spans 18 residues. The V and J ends lost 1 base and 4 bases, in that order; junction bases with no gene match: 10. The CDR3 DNA is TGCGCCAGCAGCCAAGGGTTTCCTAGCGGGAGGGCCGGAGAGACCCAGTACTTC. It encodes CASSQGFPSGRAGETQYF.

This sequence joins TRBV2 and TRBJ1-4; D possibly corresponds to TRBD1 (6 bases). V was cut by 6 bases and J by 4 bases, with 12 bases left in between. This CDR3 has 14 residues. The germline V gene encodes CDR1 SNHLY and CDR2 FYNNEI. Written as DNA, the CDR3 is TGTGCCAGCAGAACGGACAGTAGTAATGAAAAACTGTTTTTT. It codes for CASRTDSSNEKLFF.

Note on this clone: The germline gene is not matched at one end of the junction; a read error may be the cause. The chain combines TRBV2 with TRBJ2-2, with D perhaps being TRBD1 or TRBD2 (5 bases each). Germline CDR1 reads SNHLY; CDR2 reads FYNNEI. The CDR3 length is 15 residues. As DNA, the CDR3 is TGTGCCAGCAGGGAAGGGACGGGAAACACCGGGGAGCTGTTTTTT. Protein product: CASREGTGNTGELFF.

The gene calls are TRBV2 and TRBJ2-7, with 14 bases lining up with TRBD2. Germline loops: CDR1 SNHLY, CDR2 FYNNEI. The CDR3 runs to 16 residues. J gave up 4 bases and V 5 bases, and 7 bases lay outside the gene matches. CDR3 sequence: CASSTGTSGRLYEQYF. The CDR3 DNA follows: TGTGCCAGCAGTACCGGGACTAGCGGGAGACTTTACGAGCAGTACTTC.

The chain joins TRBV21-1 to TRBJ2-1; TRBD1 was called by the table and not checked on the DNA. TRBV21-1 is a pseudogene. The CDR3 extends over 16 amino acids. DNA of the CDR3: TGTGCCAGCAGCAAAGTTCACAGGGGGCTTAAGAATGAGCAGTTCTTC. It specifies CASSKVHRGLKNEQFF.

The gene calls are TRBV18 and TRBJ2-3; TRBD1 matches at 7 bases. The germline CDR1 and CDR2 sequences are KGHSH and LQKENI. The CDR3 loop spans 15 amino acids. V shed 3 bases and J 0 bases; nucleotides not matched to a gene: 3. This CDR3 is CASSPGTASTDTQYF. The CDR3 coding sequence is TGTGCCAGCTCACCCGGGACAGCTAGCACAGATACGCAGTATTTT.

The rearrangement uses TRBV18 and TRBJ1-1; the D gene is possibly TRBD1 (5 bases). Looked up from germline, CDR1 is KGHSH and CDR2 is LQKENI. Trimming left V 1 base short and J 11 bases short, with 11 bases between. CDR3 size: 12 residues. Here the CDR3 DNA reads TGTGCCAGCTCACCACGGGGGGTTGCTGCTTTCTTT. It is translated as CASSPRGVAAFF. Complete variable domain (other parts from reference TRBV18 and TRBJ1-1): NAGVMQNPRHLVRRRGQEARLRCSPMKGHSHVYWYRQLPEEGLKFMVYLQKENIIDESGMPKERFSAEFPKEGPSILRIQQVVRGDSAAYFCASSPRGVAAFFGQGTRLTVV.

The chain has TRBV5-1 and TRBJ1-1, with 9 positions matching TRBD1. In germline, CDR1 is SGHRS, CDR2 YFSETQ. The CDR3 runs to 12 residues. Trimming took 4 bases from V and 8 from J; bases not matched to a gene: 3. The CDR3 loop is CASSPGTGEAFF. DNA for the CDR3: TGCGCCAGCAGCCCGGGGACAGGGGAAGCTTTCTTT.

This chain uses TRBV30 with TRBJ2-1; D is uncertain. Germline CDR1 is GTSNPN and CDR2 is SVGIG (reference sequence). V was clipped by 8 bases and J by 0 bases, with 11 bases between them. The CDR3 has 13 amino acids. In nucleotides, the CDR3 is TGTGCCCGGGCCGCCAGCTCCTACAATGAGCAGTTCTTC. This sequence encodes CARAASSYNEQFF.

The chain couples TRBV19 to TRBJ2-1; TRBD2 matches 11 bases. Losses at the gene ends were 5 bases for V and 6 bases for J; bases not matched to a gene: 12. Germline lookup yields CDR1 LNHDA and CDR2 SQIVND (reference sequence). The length of the CDR3 is 17 residues. DNA for the CDR3: TGTGCCAGTAGTCCGACAACACTAGCGGGGGCCCGCAATGAGCAGTTCTTC. It yields the protein CASSPTTLAGARNEQFF.

The gene calls are TRBV19 and TRBJ1-6; D not certain. The CDR3 is 14 residues long. Germline V gives CDR1 LNHDA, CDR2 SQIVND (reference sequence). The V end was cut by 1 base, the J end by 7 bases, with 8 bases between. CDR3 sequence (DNA): TGTGCCAGTAGTATAGGCGGCAGCAATTCACCCCTCCACTTT. The encoded protein is CASSIGGSNSPLHF.

The V call is TRBV5-1, the J call TRBJ2-3; D gene ambiguous. CDR1 and CDR2 from the germline V gene are SGHRS and YFSETQ. Trimming took 4 bases from V and 5 from J, leaving 14 bases between them. This CDR3 has 14 residues. The CDR3 is CASSREQIQDTQYF. The CDR3, as DNA: TGCGCCAGCAGCCGAGAACAGATTCAAGATACGCAGTATTTT.

The chain employs TRBV5-1 and TRBJ2-3, with a tentative D call TRBD2 (6 bases). The CDR3 contains 15 residues. Germline CDR1 is SGHRS and CDR2 is YFSETQ. The V and J ends lost 0 bases and 6 bases respectively, with 14 bases between them. The chain's CDR3 is CASSLVGSGVDTQYF. The CDR3 DNA follows: TGCGCCAGCAGCTTGGTTGGTAGCGGTGTGGATACGCAGTATTTT.

The rearrangement uses TRBV6-5 and TRBJ1-3; unclear D gene. Trimming pared 4 bases from V and 4 bases from J, leaving 8 bases between. Germline loops: CDR1 MNHEY, CDR2 SVGAGI. CDR3 length: 13 residues. The chain's CDR3 is CASSLSLGNTIYF. The DNA of the CDR3 is TGTGCCAGCAGTTTGAGCTTGGGAAACACCATATATTTT.

The rearrangement uses TRBV3-1 (or the pseudogene TRBV3-2) and TRBJ1-3; a possible D gene is TRBD1 (5 bases). Germline V gives CDR1 LGHDT, CDR2 YNNKEL (reference sequence). The CDR3 has 14 residues. Trimming took off 3 bases at V and 4 bases at J, with 10 bases between the two ends. As DNA, the CDR3 is TGTGCCAGCAGCCAGACAGAGCAGGGAAACACCATATATTTT. Translated, it gives CASSQTEQGNTIYF.

J is TRBJ1-2 and V is TRBV10-2; 9 bases map to TRBD1. The CDR3 runs to 12 residues. Trimming cost V 6 bases and J 8 bases; bases outside gene matches: 4. Germline V gene sequence: CDR1 WSHSY, CDR2 SAAADI. The CDR3 spells CASRGQGRGYTF. CDR3 DNA: TGCGCCAGCAGGGGACAGGGTAGGGGCTACACCTTC.

The chain links TRBV5-1 to TRBJ2-2; D is possibly TRBD1 (5 bases). The CDR3 has 15 amino acids. V lost 3 bases, J lost 1 base, and 10 bases lay in between. CDR1 is SGHRS and CDR2 is YFSETQ in the germline V gene. CDR3 sequence: CASSWETGNTGELFF. CDR3 nucleotide sequence: TGCGCCAGCAGCTGGGAAACAGGGAACACCGGGGAGCTGTTTTTT.

In this sample, this clone turned up once. CDR3 sequence reads: CASSEPPTDPGNGSPLHF. The CDR3 DNA reads TGCGCCAGCAGTGAGCCCCCAACCGACCCAGGGAACGGTTCACCCCTCCACTTT. The chain recombines TRBV10-2 with TRBJ1-6, with D perhaps TRBD1 (5 bases). This CDR3 region has 18 residues. V lost 2 bases and J lost 9, with 23 bases in between. CDR1 and CDR2 (germline): WSHSY, SAAADI.